The T cell receptor (beta chain) described here comes from a study of tumor and adjacent non-tumor tissue in lung cancer. The overall study: The patients, approximately nine men and roughly 5 women, were roughly 30 to 76 with stage I to III disease. Each sample yielded roughly 4 million productive TCRbeta reads on average.

The CDR3 consists of 14 residues. Comments on this clonotype: Its antigen is currently unknown. Mismatch with germline at one junction end may stem from a read error.

This sample's RNA came from whole unsorted tissue. Distant lung tissue was collected more than 3 cm away from the tumor edge. Three rounds of nested PCR, following a modified ARM-PCR protocol, produced the TCRbeta library. TCRdb recomputed calls from the multiplex PCR reads with MiXCR, one row per CDR3 protein. Here the sample spans almost 75,000 distinct CDR3 sequences, less than 75% being singletons. The study's findings and limits: Tumor tissue had significantly higher TCR diversity than normal lung.

The clonotype was recovered from a woman aged 45-65 years with non-small cell lung cancer. Sequencing was performed on distant non-tumor lung tissue. The V call is TRBV12-3 or TRBV12-4, the J call TRBJ2-1; a possible D gene is TRBD2 (6 bases). DNA for the CDR3: TGTGTCAGCAGAAACAGACTGGCGGGGACCGTCGCATTCTTC. Encoded protein: CVSRNRLAGTVAFF.